Below are 32 T cell receptor beta chains sequenced from a single sample in a study of graft-versus-host responses after intestinal transplantation. This table comes from immunoSEQ multiplex PCR, and its TCRdb copy is limited to in-frame clones, with some not included. The table lists about 150,000 clones, about 93% of them singletons. These receptors have no known antigen. This specimen was unstimulated CD4+ T cells sorted from spleen or lymph node cells, taken before intestinal transplant. These receptors were taken from a human donor who received an intestinal transplant.

The chain combines TRBV5-1 with TRBJ2-1; TRBD2 aligns across 7 bases. This CDR3 contains 14 residues. In germline, CDR1 is SGHRS, CDR2 YFSETQ. The J segment lost 4 bases and the V segment lost 5 bases, leaving 6 bases of the junction unmatched. DNA of the CDR3: TGCGCCAGCAGTGGGGAGGGCCTATACAATGAGCAGTTCTTC. It specifies CASSGEGLYNEQFF.

The gene calls are TRBV9 and TRBJ1-3; 8 bases are a match to TRBD1. This CDR3 region has 17 residues. Germline CDR1 reads SGDLS; CDR2 reads YYNGEE. V gave up 4 bases and J gave up 0 bases; unmatched junction bases: 9. The CDR3 DNA is TGTGCCAGCAGCCCTACGTCAGGGGGCAGCTCTGGAAACACCATATATTTT. Protein product: CASSPTSGGSSGNTIYF.

V is TRBV5-4 and J is TRBJ2-1; 10 bases match TRBD1. Per the germline V gene, CDR1 is SGHNT and CDR2 is YYREEE (reference sequence). The ends lost 4 bases at V and 7 bases at J; junction bases unmatched: 8. The CDR3 runs 15 residues. The CDR3 sequence: CASSQPGQGLNEQFF. The DNA of the CDR3 is TGTGCCAGCAGCCAGCCGGGACAGGGGTTAAATGAGCAGTTCTTC.

The rearrangement joins TRBV5-1 to TRBJ2-7; D gene ambiguous. The V end lost 4 bases, the J end lost 0 bases, and 8 bases lay between the germline ends. The CDR3 loop spans 13 amino acids. Germline values: CDR1 SGHRS, CDR2 YFSETQ. DNA of the CDR3: TGCGCCAGCAGCCCTCCCGGCTCCTACGAGCAGTACTTC. It yields the protein CASSPPGSYEQYF. Together with reference TRBV5-1 and TRBJ2-7, the CDR3 gives the full variable domain: KAGVTQTPRYLIKTRGQQVTLSCSPISGHRSVSWYQQTPGQGLQFLFEYFSETQRNKGNFPGRFSGRQFSNSRSEMNVSTLELGDSALYLCASSPPGSYEQYFGPGTRLTVT.

The J gene is TRBJ1-5, the V gene TRBV6-1; TRBD1 matches 8 bases. Looked up from germline, CDR1 is MNHNS and CDR2 is SASEGT. This CDR3 is 15 amino acids long. V was pared by 5 bases and J by 5 bases, with 8 bases of the junction left unmatched. As DNA, the CDR3 is TGTGCCAGCAGTTCCCAGGGGGCGAGGGATCAGCCCCAGCATTTT. Encoded protein: CASSSQGARDQPQHF.

The V and J genes are TRBV7-3 and TRBJ2-2; D gene unclear. V lost 5 bases to trimming and J lost 1 base, with 8 bases between them. Germline V gene sequence: CDR1 SGHTA, CDR2 FQGTGA. This CDR3 has 14 residues. The CDR3 spells CASSQTVNTGELFF. CDR3 bases: TGTGCCAGCAGCCAAACGGTGAACACCGGGGAGCTGTTTTTT.

This clone occurred once. This chain joins TRBV6-5 and TRBJ2-1, with unresolved D. The CDR3 runs 15 residues. Germline assignment: CDR1 MNHEY and CDR2 SVGAGI. Trimming removed 7 bases from V and 1 base from J, with 14 bases in between. CDR3 sequence reads: CASTADVLSYNEQFF. The CDR3 DNA reads TGTGCCAGCACCGCGGACGTACTATCCTACAATGAGCAGTTCTTC.

The chain has TRBV28 and TRBJ1-3; D possibly corresponds to TRBD1 (6 bases). CDR3 length: 16 residues. V was cut by 2 bases and J by 2 bases, with 13 bases left in between. Germline assignment: CDR1 MDHEN and CDR2 SYDVKM. CDR3 residues: CASSLAGDQTGNTIYF. CDR3 sequence (DNA): TGTGCCAGCAGTTTAGCAGGGGATCAAACTGGAAACACCATATATTTT.

The rearrangement links TRBV9 to TRBJ2-5; TRBD1 aligns across 7 bases. V gave up 3 bases and J gave up 2 bases; unmatched junction bases: 7. Germline V lookup: CDR1 SGDLS, CDR2 YYNGEE. The CDR3 spans 15 residues. CDR3 protein: CASSAGRGRQETQYF. DNA for the CDR3: TGTGCCAGCAGCGCAGGAAGGGGGCGTCAAGAGACCCAGTACTTC.

This clone was seen only once. J is TRBJ1-5 and V is TRBV4-1; D unresolved. Germline CDR1 is MGHRA and CDR2 is YSYEKL. The ends were cut back, 1 base at V and 0 bases at J, with 7 bases in the middle. CDR3 length equals 15 residues. This chain's CDR3 is CASSQVTISNQPQHF. The CDR3 DNA reads as TGCGCCAGCAGCCAAGTAACGATTAGCAATCAGCCCCAGCATTTT.

This clone was observed once. One end of the junction varies from germline; a read error may be responsible. J is TRBJ2-3 and V is TRBV19; D gene unclear. Germline V lookup: CDR1 LNHDA, CDR2 SQIVND (reference sequence). The CDR3 extends over 15 amino acids. The CDR3 loop reads CATSEHFPSTDTQYF. The CDR3 DNA follows: TGTGCCACTAGTGAACATTTCCCTAGCACAGATACGCAGTATTTT.

The chain's CDR3 is CASSSGLAVSNEQFF. The CDR3 DNA follows: TGCGCCAGCAGCTCGGGACTAGCGGTTAGTAATGAGCAGTTCTTC. The chain combines TRBV5-1 with TRBJ2-1, with TRBD2 matching over 11 bases. With V trimmed by 3 bases and J by 7 bases, 6 bases remained unmatched. Germline loops: CDR1 SGHRS, CDR2 YFSETQ. The CDR3 loop spans 15 amino acids.

V gene TRBV19 combines with J gene TRBJ1-2; D unclear. This CDR3 is built from 16 residues. Per the germline V gene, CDR1 is LNHDA and CDR2 is SQIVND (reference sequence). V was clipped by 7 bases and J by 0 bases, with 18 bases between them. The CDR3 sequence is CASTPSRIRANYGYTF. The CDR3 nucleotides read TGTGCCAGTACCCCGAGCAGGATCAGAGCTAACTATGGCTACACCTTC.

Only one count was recorded for this clone. The chain uses TRBV28 and TRBJ2-5; the match to TRBD1 covers 7 bases. V trimming: 6 bases; J trimming: 4 bases; junction bases outside the gene matches: 8. CDR1 is MDHEN and CDR2 is SYDVKM in the germline V gene. This CDR3 is built from 14 residues. CDR3 residues: CASSTGQLTETQYF. For the CDR3, the DNA is TGTGCCAGCAGCACGGGACAGTTGACAGAGACCCAGTACTTC.

Turning to this clone: The sample carries other DNA sequences with the same CDR3. The chain uses TRBV28 and TRBJ1-1; weak D call: TRBD1 (5 bases). Germline CDR1 is MDHEN and CDR2 is SYDVKM. The ends were cut back, 1 base at V and 5 bases at J, with 5 bases in the middle. The CDR3 runs 12 residues. The CDR3 bases are TGTGCCAGCAGTTTATCAGGGACTGAAGCTTTCTTT. This sequence encodes CASSLSGTEAFF.

The V gene is TRBV7-3, the J gene TRBJ2-2, with D perhaps matching TRBD2 (6 bases). CDR3 length equals 13 residues. The germline V gene has CDR1 SGHTA and CDR2 FQGTGA. Deletions cut 5 bases from V and 7 bases from J, with 11 bases between. CDR3 residues: CASSTPGGGELFF. The CDR3 bases are TGTGCCAGCAGCACCCCCGGGGGCGGGGAGCTGTTTTTT.

The chain employs TRBV5-5 and TRBJ2-1; TRBD1 is a possible D gene (6 bases). This CDR3 spans 14 amino acids. Deletions cut 2 bases from V and 4 bases from J, with 10 bases between. Germline V gene lookup returns CDR1 SGHKS and CDR2 YYEKEE (reference sequence). The DNA of the CDR3 is TGTGCCAGCAGCTTAATCGGGACATACAATGAGCAGTTCTTC. Translating it yields CASSLIGTYNEQFF.

This chain connects TRBV9 to TRBJ1-2; D remains unclear. The CDR3 extends over 13 amino acids. V was trimmed by 6 bases and J by 0 bases, leaving 9 bases between them. CDR1 is SGDLS, CDR2 YYNGEE, per germline. CDR3: CASTPGSNYGYTF. The CDR3 DNA is TGTGCCAGCACCCCCGGCTCTAACTATGGCTACACCTTC.

V usage is TRBV9 and J usage is TRBJ2-1, with 13 bases fitting TRBD2. The CDR3 is 16 residues long. Looked up from germline, CDR1 is SGDLS and CDR2 is YYNGEE. The ends lost 4 bases at V and 6 bases at J; junction bases unmatched: 7. In DNA, the CDR3 is TGTGCCAGCAGCCCGCTCGGACTAGCGGGAGCCAATGAGCAGTTCTTC. Protein product: CASSPLGLAGANEQFF.

The V gene is TRBV28, the J gene TRBJ1-5, with a possible D match to TRBD1 (6 bases). Trimming shortened V by 5 bases and J by 0 bases, and 14 bases separated the two germline ends. The CDR3 is 16 amino acids. Germline values: CDR1 MDHEN, CDR2 SYDVKM. This CDR3 reads CASSTHQGNSNQPQHF. DNA for the CDR3: TGTGCCAGCAGTACTCACCAGGGGAATAGCAATCAGCCCCAGCATTTT.

Only one count was recorded for this clone. The chain has TRBV6-5 and TRBJ2-7; D gene ambiguous. The V gene's germline CDR1 is MNHEY and CDR2 SVGAGI. The CDR3 has 14 amino acids. V was shortened by 6 bases and J by 3 bases, with 15 bases between the two germline ends. CDR3 loop: CASRPDTWGYEQYF. The CDR3 DNA follows: TGTGCCAGCAGACCAGACACGTGGGGCTACGAGCAGTACTTC.

The rearrangement links TRBV7-2 to TRBJ1-1; D perhaps matches TRBD1 (6 bases). CDR1 and CDR2 (germline): SGHTA, FQGNSA. V was pared by 1 base and J by 5 bases, with 17 bases between. The CDR3 runs to 16 residues. The CDR3 reads CASSLVPGALTTEAFF. CDR3 bases: TGTGCCAGCAGCTTAGTTCCAGGGGCCCTCACGACTGAAGCTTTCTTT.

The V gene is TRBV6-5, the J gene TRBJ1-1, with a weak D call TRBD1 (6 bases). There are 16 residues in the CDR3. Trimming stripped 2 bases from V and 0 bases from J, with 13 bases between. The germline V gene has CDR1 MNHEY and CDR2 SVGAGI. The CDR3 nucleotides read TGTGCCAGCAGTTACCAGAGGGGACATATGAACACTGAAGCTTTCTTT. This encodes CASSYQRGHMNTEAFF.

This chain links TRBV6-1 with TRBJ1-2, with 9 bases identical to TRBD1. CDR3 length equals 14 residues. The ends lost 5 bases at V and 7 bases at J; junction bases unmatched: 8. The germline V gene has CDR1 MNHNS and CDR2 SASEGT. This CDR3 reads CASSSGQGRGGYTF. In DNA form, the CDR3 reads TGTGCCAGCAGTTCAGGACAGGGGAGAGGTGGCTACACCTTC.

As regards this clone: An end of the junction does not agree with germline; a read error may underlie this. The chain employs TRBV14 and TRBJ2-7; TRBD2 agrees at 7 bases. Per the germline V gene, CDR1 is SGHDN and CDR2 is FVKESK. This CDR3 comprises 16 residues. DNA of the CDR3: TGTGTCAGCAGCCAAGATCCGGCTAGCGGCTCCTACGAGCAGTACTTC. It specifies CVSSQDPASGSYEQYF.

The chain couples TRBV9 to TRBJ2-6, with D unresolved. The length of the CDR3 is 15 residues. The germline V gene encodes CDR1 SGDLS and CDR2 YYNGEE. The V end lost 0 bases, the J end lost 2 bases, and 6 bases lay between the germline ends. CDR3 residues: CASSVVRTGANVLTF. CDR3 nucleotide sequence: TGTGCCAGCAGCGTAGTGAGGACTGGGGCCAACGTCCTGACTTTC.

This clone was detected only once. The V gene is TRBV5-1, the J gene TRBJ2-7; either TRBD1 or TRBD2 may fit D (5 bases each). V lost 0 bases and J 3 bases, leaving 13 bases between the germline ends. The CDR3 runs 15 residues. Per the germline V gene, CDR1 is SGHRS and CDR2 is YFSETQ. For the CDR3, the DNA is TGCGCCAGCAGCTTGGGCCGGGACCTTAACTACGAGCAGTACTTC. This encodes CASSLGRDLNYEQYF.

This clone is a singleton in its sample. The J gene is TRBJ1-2, the V gene TRBV7-2; TRBD1 is a possible D gene (6 bases). Germline loops: CDR1 SGHTA, CDR2 FQGNSA. CDR3 length: 14 residues. V lost 4 bases and J lost 4, with 13 bases in between. The CDR3 region is CASSSSGTTYGYTF. CDR3 sequence (DNA): TGTGCCAGCAGCTCCTCCGGGACAACCTATGGCTACACCTTC.

Details on this clone: Other DNA sequences in the same sample also yield this CDR3. The chain carries TRBV18 and TRBJ2-7; D gene uncertain. The CDR3 is made up of 12 amino acids. The V and J ends lost 3 bases and 1 base respectively, with 4 bases between them. Germline CDR1 KGHSH, CDR2 LQKENI. This chain's CDR3 is CASSPSSYEQYF. In nucleotides, the CDR3 is TGTGCCAGCTCACCTAGTTCCTACGAGCAGTACTTC.

This chain joins TRBV6-1 and TRBJ1-2; possibly TRBD1 for D (6 bases). Germline CDR1 is MNHNS and CDR2 is SASEGT. CDR3 length equals 14 residues. V was pared by 1 base and J by 8 bases, with 14 bases between. The CDR3 sequence: CASSEGDITRGYTF. DNA of the CDR3: TGTGCCAGCAGTGAAGGGGACATTACGAGGGGCTACACCTTC.

The V gene is TRBV7-9, the J gene TRBJ1-1, with a possible D match to TRBD1 (5 bases). This CDR3 spans 12 amino acids. Looked up from germline, CDR1 is SEHNR and CDR2 is FQNEAQ (reference sequence). Trimming removed 5 bases at V and 8 bases at J, with 12 bases between. The CDR3 coding sequence is TGTGCCAGCAGCGACGACAGTTTGGAAGCTTTCTTT. Translation gives CASSDDSLEAFF. The complete variable domain, with remaining parts taken from reference TRBV7-9 and TRBJ1-1, reads DTGVSQNPRHKITKRGQNVTFRCDPISEHNRLYWYRQTLGQGPEFLTYFQNEAQLEKSRLLSDRFSAERPKGSFSTLEIQRTEQGDSAMYLCASSDDSLEAFFGQGTRLTVV.

CDR3 coding DNA: TGCGCCAGCAGCCTGACACCCTACAATGAGCAGTTCTTC. It codes for CASSLTPYNEQFF. The chain links TRBV4-3 to TRBJ2-1; D not resolved. The ends were cut back, 4 bases at V and 2 bases at J, with 6 bases in the middle. This CDR3 comprises 13 residues. CDR1 and CDR2 (germline): LGHNA, YSLEER.